This TCR beta chain originates from a study of blood T cells in healthy people across ages. General study points: Unsorted PBMC input precluded a conclusive naive versus antigen-experienced comparison.

A J-beta primer mix and a sample-barcoded 5' primer were used in a second PCR of roughly 7 to 12 cycles. TCRdb processed the 5' RACE reads anew with MiXCR; each CDR3 protein has one entry. The sample has 780,000 or so distinct CDR3 sequences, 56% seen once. Looked up from germline, CDR1 is MNHEY and CDR2 is SMNVEV (reference sequence). This CDR3 has 14 residues. V gave up 2 bases and J gave up 1 base, with 9 bases separating them. Each donor was a healthy Caucasian individual from Russia, aged roughly 6 to 100. Each individual donor underwent a draw of approximately 9.6 milliliters of peripheral blood. Total RNA amounts of at least 5 micrograms were extracted per sample. As regards this clonotype: Its antigen is not identified.

The chain employs TRBV27 and TRBJ2-7; weak D call: TRBD2 (5 bases). The TCR was taken from a man in his forties in good health. Source material: blood. In DNA form, the CDR3 reads TGTGCCAGCAGTTTAACAAGGAGGTCCTACGAGCAGTACTTC. It is translated as CASSLTRRSYEQYF.